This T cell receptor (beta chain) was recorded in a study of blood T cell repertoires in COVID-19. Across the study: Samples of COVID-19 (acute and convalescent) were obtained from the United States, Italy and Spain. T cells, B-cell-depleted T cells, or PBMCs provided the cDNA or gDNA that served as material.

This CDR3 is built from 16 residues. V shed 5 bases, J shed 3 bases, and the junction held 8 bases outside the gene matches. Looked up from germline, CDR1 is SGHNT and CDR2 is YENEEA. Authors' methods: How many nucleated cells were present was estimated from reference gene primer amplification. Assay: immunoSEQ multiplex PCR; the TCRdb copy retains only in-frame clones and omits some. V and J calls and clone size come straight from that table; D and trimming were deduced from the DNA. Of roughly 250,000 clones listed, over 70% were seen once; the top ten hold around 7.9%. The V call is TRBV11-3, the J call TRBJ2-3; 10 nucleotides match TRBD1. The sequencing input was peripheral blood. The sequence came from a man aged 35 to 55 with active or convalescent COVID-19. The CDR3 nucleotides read TGTGCCAGCAGCCCAAGGGACAGGGGCTTGACAGATACGCAGTATTTT. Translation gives CASSPRDRGLTDTQYF.